This TCR beta chain was sequenced during a study of blood T cells in healthy people across ages. General study results and limits: A strong correlation between TCR beta diversity and naive T cell percentage was seen.

V was clipped by 2 bases and J by 5 bases, with 11 bases between them. Germline V gene lookup returns CDR1 SGHKS and CDR2 YYEKEE (reference sequence). This CDR3 contains 13 residues. The table lists this clonotype with many counts. Its specificity is unknown. Through a sample-barcoded 5' primer and a J-beta primer mix, a second PCR was run for roughly 7 to 12 cycles. TCRdb redid the calling of the 5' RACE reads with MiXCR, one entry per CDR3 protein. The table lists hundreds of thousands of distinct CDR3 sequences, 45% to 65% of them singletons. Every donor provided ten milliliters of peripheral blood.

The TCR was taken from a man aged 55 to 69 in good health. This chain connects TRBV5-5 to TRBJ2-7, with D perhaps TRBD1 or TRBD2 (6 bases each). Sequencing was carried out using blood. The CDR3 nucleotides read TGTGCCAGCAGCTTAACGGAGGGGGACGAGCAGTACTTC. As protein: CASSLTEGDEQYF. The variable domain in full, with the rest retrieved from reference TRBV5-5 and TRBJ2-7, is DAGVTQSPTHLIKTRGQQVTLRCSPISGHKSVSWYQQVLGQGPQFIFQYYEKEERGRGNFPDRFSARQFPNYSSELNVNALLLGDSALYLCASSLTEGDEQYFGPGTRLTVT.